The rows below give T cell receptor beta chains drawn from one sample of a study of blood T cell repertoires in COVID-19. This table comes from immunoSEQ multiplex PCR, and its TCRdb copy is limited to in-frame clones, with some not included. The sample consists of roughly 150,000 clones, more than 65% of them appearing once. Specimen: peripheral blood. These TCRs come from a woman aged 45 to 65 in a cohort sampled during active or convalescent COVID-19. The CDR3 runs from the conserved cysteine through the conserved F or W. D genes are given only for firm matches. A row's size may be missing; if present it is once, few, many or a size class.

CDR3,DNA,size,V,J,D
CASGDSGTSSYNEQFF,TGCGCCAGCGGAGACTCCGGGACAAGCTCCTACAATGAGCAGTTCTTC,.,TRBV5-1,TRBJ2-1,.
CASSQEVDYGYTF,TGTGCCAGCAGCCAAGAGGTGGACTATGGCTACACCTTC,.,TRBV6-5,TRBJ1-2,.
CASSQSGTSEDTQYF,TGTGCCAGCAGCCAATCCGGGACTAGTGAAGATACGCAGTATTTT,once,TRBV4-2,TRBJ2-3,TRBD2
CASSPQRGSYNSPLHF,TGTGCCAGCAGCCCTCAGAGAGGTTCCTATAATTCACCCCTCCACTTT,once,TRBV6-2/TRBV6-3,TRBJ1-6,.
CASSLTTDINEQYF,TGTGCCAGCAGCTTGACTACCGACATCAACGAGCAGTACTTC,.,TRBV7-9,TRBJ2-7,.
CASSLTSGSTDTQYF,TGTGCCAGCAGCTTGACTAGCGGTAGCACAGATACGCAGTATTTT,.,TRBV5-6,TRBJ2-3,TRBD2
CASTPGQGLYEQYF,TGTGCCAGCACCCCCGGACAGGGACTCTACGAGCAGTACTTC,.,TRBV6-2/TRBV6-3,TRBJ2-7,TRBD1
CASSPGTAAGNTIYF,TGCGCCAGCAGCCCGGGGACTGCCGCTGGAAACACCATATATTTT,.,TRBV5-1,TRBJ1-3,.
CASSRTGLNTEAFF,TGTGCCAGTAGTCGGACAGGTTTGAACACTGAAGCTTTCTTT,few,TRBV19,TRBJ1-1,TRBD1
CASSWGVDNEQFF,TGTGCCAGCAGCTGGGGAGTCGACAATGAGCAGTTCTTC,.,TRBV7-3,TRBJ2-1,.
CASSSADTNTEAFF,TGTGCCAGCAGTTCCGCAGACACGAACACTGAAGCTTTCTTT,.,TRBV6-6,TRBJ1-1,.
CASSGRQGVNTEAFF,TGTGCCAGCAGCGGTAGGCAGGGGGTGAACACTGAAGCTTTCTTT,.,TRBV9,TRBJ1-1,TRBD1
CSVVPAGLETQYF,TGCAGCGTTGTTCCAGCGGGGTTAGAGACCCAGTACTTC,few,TRBV29-1,TRBJ2-5,TRBD2
CASSPRHGRDYNEQFF,TGTGCCAGCTCACCCCGACATGGGAGGGACTACAATGAGCAGTTCTTC,few,TRBV18,TRBJ2-1,TRBD2
CASSVSSYNSPLHF,TGCGCCAGCAGTGTATCGTCCTATAATTCACCCCTCCACTTT,once,TRBV10-2,TRBJ1-6,.
CASIVAGNTDTQYF,TGTGCCAGCATCGTAGCGGGGAACACAGATACGCAGTATTTT,.,TRBV6-6,TRBJ2-3,TRBD2
CASSMTEANYGYTF,TGTGCCAGCAGCATGACAGAAGCTAACTATGGCTACACCTTC,.,TRBV9,TRBJ1-2,.
CASSIDPQGWDTQYF,TGTGCCAGTAGTATAGATCCCCAGGGGTGGGATACGCAGTATTTT,.,TRBV19,TRBJ2-3,.
CASSLTGNQPQHF,TGTGCCAGTAGTCTGACAGGGAATCAGCCCCAGCATTTT,.,TRBV19,TRBJ1-5,TRBD1
CASSTRYSNQPQHF,TGTGCCAGTAGTACGCGATATAGCAATCAGCCCCAGCATTTT,few,TRBV19,TRBJ1-5,.
CASSQENGVTQYF,TGCGCCAGCAGCCAAGAAAACGGGGTTACGCAGTATTTT,.,TRBV4-1,TRBJ2-3,.
CASSLDPGLGTEAFF,TGTGCCAGCAGCTTAGATCCAGGGCTGGGCACTGAAGCTTTCTTT,.,TRBV7-8,TRBJ1-1,.
CASSYWADAEAFF,TGTGCCAGCAGTTACTGGGCAGACGCTGAAGCTTTCTTT,.,TRBV6-2/TRBV6-3,TRBJ1-1,.
CASSPTGTGANVLTF,TGTGCCAGCAGCCCTACAGGGACCGGGGCCAACGTCCTGACTTTC,few,TRBV6-2/TRBV6-3,TRBJ2-6,.
CASSVVAAGELFF,TGTGCCAGCAGCGTAGTAGCCGCCGGGGAGCTGTTTTTT,.,TRBV9,TRBJ2-2,.
CASTMKYRDSQDSPLHF,TGCGCCAGCACGATGAAATACCGGGACAGCCAGGATTCACCCCTCCACTTT,.,TRBV10-2,TRBJ1-6,TRBD1
CASSPEGRPNQPQHF,TGTGCCAGCAGCCCCGAGGGCAGACCCAATCAGCCCCAGCATTTT,.,TRBV3-1/TRBV3-2,TRBJ1-5,.